Described below is a single T cell receptor beta chain sequence and its context. TCRdb analysed the 5' RACE reads with MiXCR anew, one entry per CDR3 protein. The table records 18,000 or so distinct CDR3 sequences, about 16% of them present only once. This specimen comes from a study of HIV-infected patients and healthy controls. V lost 5 bases to trimming and J lost 5 bases; unmatched junction nucleotides: 10. CDR1 is SEHNR and CDR2 is FQNEAQ in the germline V gene (reference sequence). The CDR3 contains 16 residues. This TCR was recovered from a human donor in good health. The sample was CD8+ T cells from blood. The chain uses TRBV7-9 and TRBJ2-5; 11 nucleotides align to TRBD1. CDR3 bases: TGTGCCAGCAGCCCCAACGGGACAGGGGGTCGGGAGACCCAGTACTTC. Its translation: CASSPNGTGGRETQYF.